Presented here are 6 T cell receptor beta chains from one specimen sequenced in a study of neurological immune-mediated disorders. TCRdb re-called the 5' RACE reads with MiXCR, one entry per CDR3 protein. Here the sample spans approximately 86,000 distinct CDR3 sequences, 2.6% being singletons. The sequencing input was PBMCs. These receptors originate from a young woman with multiple sclerosis.

This clonotype was detected ten times or more. The V and J genes are TRBV6-6 and TRBJ1-2, with a weak D call TRBD1 (5 bases). Trimming stripped 1 base from V and 2 bases from J, with 11 bases between. Germline V CDR1 and CDR2: MNHNY, SVGAGI (reference sequence). The CDR3 length is 15 residues. The CDR3 sequence: CASSYLDTLNYGYTF. The CDR3 DNA reads TGTGCCAGCAGTTACTTGGACACATTAAACTATGGCTACACCTTC.

The rearrangement uses TRBV19 and TRBJ1-5; D uncertain. V was shortened by 3 bases and J by 0 bases, with 15 bases between the two germline ends. Germline V lookup: CDR1 LNHDA, CDR2 SQIVND (reference sequence). This CDR3 spans 17 amino acids. The CDR3 DNA reads TGTGCCAGTAGTATGGTCTTCAGCTCCGATAGCAATCAGCCCCAGCATTTT. Its translation is CASSMVFSSDSNQPQHF.

This clonotype came up many times. This chain joins TRBV5-5 and TRBJ1-4, with a possible D match to TRBD1 (5 bases). This CDR3 is built from 15 residues. The V gene's germline CDR1 is SGHKS and CDR2 YYEKEE (reference sequence). V was shortened by 4 bases and J by 3 bases, with 13 bases between the two germline ends. CDR3 DNA sequence: TGTGCCAGCAGCCCAGGACATTCGGCTAATGAAAAACTGTTTTTT. This codes for CASSPGHSANEKLFF.

This clonotype appeared many times. The chain joins TRBV15 to TRBJ2-2, with D possibly TRBD1 on 5 matching bases. Trimming pared 0 bases from V and 4 bases from J, leaving 9 bases between. Germline V gene sequence: CDR1 LNHNV, CDR2 YYDKDF (reference sequence). The CDR3 is made up of 15 amino acids. DNA of the CDR3: TGTGCCACCAGCAGAGATAGGGGCTTCACCGGGGAGCTGTTTTTT. Its translation is CATSRDRGFTGELFF.

This clonotype was detected many times. The chain links TRBV2 to TRBJ1-5; D gene uncertain. V dropped 4 bases and J dropped 0 bases, with 7 bases sitting between them. This CDR3 is built from 14 residues. The germline V gene encodes CDR1 SNHLY and CDR2 FYNNEI. The DNA for the CDR3 is TGTGCCAGCAGTGTGGAAAATAGCAATCAGCCCCAGCATTTT. Residues: CASSVENSNQPQHF.

Ten or more counts support this clonotype. This chain links TRBV6-5 with TRBJ1-1; a possible D gene is TRBD1 (5 bases). V gave up 6 bases and J gave up 4 bases, with 21 bases separating them. This CDR3 contains 16 residues. Looked up from germline, CDR1 is MNHEY and CDR2 is SVGAGI. The CDR3 loop is CASRSKETLRGTEAFF. In nucleotides, the CDR3 is TGTGCCAGCAGGTCCAAAGAGACACTTAGGGGCACTGAAGCTTTCTTT.